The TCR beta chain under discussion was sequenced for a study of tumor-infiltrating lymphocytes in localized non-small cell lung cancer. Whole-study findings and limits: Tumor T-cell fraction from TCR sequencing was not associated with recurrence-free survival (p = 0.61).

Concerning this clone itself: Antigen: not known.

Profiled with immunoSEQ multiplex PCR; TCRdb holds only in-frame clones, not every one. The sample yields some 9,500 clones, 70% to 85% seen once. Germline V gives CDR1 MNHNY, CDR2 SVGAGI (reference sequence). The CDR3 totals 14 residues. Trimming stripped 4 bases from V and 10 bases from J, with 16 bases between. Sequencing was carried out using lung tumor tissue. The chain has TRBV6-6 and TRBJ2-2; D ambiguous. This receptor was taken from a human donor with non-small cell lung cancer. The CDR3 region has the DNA TGTGCCAGCAGTTCCCCGGACCGCCTCCAGGAGCTGTTTTTT. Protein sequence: CASSSPDRLQELFF.